These 32 T cell receptor beta chains share one sample of origin, sequenced in a study of CD8 T cells in ankylosing spondylitis. One entry per CDR3 protein results from TCRdb running MiXCR on the 5' RACE reads. Seen here are hundreds of thousands of distinct CDR3 sequences, roughly 20% observed once, and the top ten hold less than 9%. Sequencing was done on a sample of blood, either unsorted or a sorted T cell fraction (not recorded which). The source of these receptors is a male donor with ankylosing spondylitis or in good health (not recorded which).

J is TRBJ2-7 and V is TRBV7-8, with TRBD1 matching 9 bases. The J segment lost 3 bases and the V segment lost 5 bases, leaving 5 bases of the junction unmatched. The CDR3 loop spans 14 amino acids. Germline V gene sequence: CDR1 SGHVS, CDR2 FQNEAQ. CDR3: CASSLGQGFYEQYV. The CDR3 nucleotides are TGTGCCAGCAGCCTCGGACAGGGGTTCTACGAGCAGTACGTC.

The table lists this clonotype with many counts. The chain has TRBV5-1 and TRBJ2-3; no clear D gene. V was cut by 1 base and J by 5 bases, with 11 bases left in between. The CDR3 covers 14 residues. CDR1 is SGHRS and CDR2 is YFSETQ in the germline V gene. CDR3 sequence (DNA): TGCGCCAGCAGCTTGTGGGCAGAAGGAGATACGCAGTATTTT. Amino acids: CASSLWAEGDTQYF.

V gene TRBV5-1 combines with J gene TRBJ2-1; a possible D gene is TRBD1 (8 bases). Per germline, CDR1 SGHRS and CDR2 YFSETQ. This CDR3 region has 16 residues. V dropped 4 bases and J dropped 0 bases, with 14 bases sitting between them. In DNA, the CDR3 is TGCGCCAGCAGCCCGTACAGGGGGGGCTCCTACAATGAGCAGTTCTTC. This encodes CASSPYRGGSYNEQFF. Complete variable domain (other parts from reference TRBV5-1 and TRBJ2-1): KAGVTQTPRYLIKTRGQQVTLSCSPISGHRSVSWYQQTPGQGLQFLFEYFSETQRNKGNFPGRFSGRQFSNSRSEMNVSTLELGDSALYLCASSPYRGGSYNEQFFGPGTRLTVL.

The chain has TRBV28 and TRBJ1-2; maybe TRBD1 (5 bases). Germline assignment: CDR1 MDHEN and CDR2 SYDVKM. Trimming took off 2 bases at V and 8 bases at J, with 15 bases between the two ends. This CDR3 is 14 amino acids long. CDR3 sequence (DNA): TGTGCCAGCAGTTTACCCGGGGCAGGGCCAGGCTACACCTTC. It is translated as CASSLPGAGPGYTF.

This clonotype was detected only once. The chain employs TRBV5-1 and TRBJ2-1; a possible D gene is TRBD2 (6 bases). The CDR3 is 14 amino acids. Trimming left V 4 bases short and J 6 bases short, with 14 bases between. CDR1 and CDR2 (germline): SGHRS, YFSETQ. Written as DNA, the CDR3 is TGCGCCAGCAGCCAAGAGCGGGCCCGCAATGAGCAGTTCTTC. Translated, it gives CASSQERARNEQFF.

The chain joins TRBV7-2 to TRBJ2-2, with D tentatively TRBD2 (5 bases). V was shortened by 8 bases and J by 4 bases, with 17 bases between the two germline ends. Germline assignment: CDR1 SGHTA and CDR2 FQGNSA. The CDR3 runs to 15 residues. CDR3: CASQPNLGSTGELFF. CDR3 coding DNA: TGTGCCAGCCAACCCAACCTGGGGAGCACCGGGGAGCTGTTTTTT.

This clonotype showed up just a few times. The chain has TRBV5-1 and TRBJ1-2, with TRBD1 identical over 10 bases. There are 16 residues in the CDR3. The trim removed 4 bases at V and 7 bases at J, leaving 13 bases unmatched. Germline V CDR1 and CDR2: SGHRS, YFSETQ. Here the CDR3 reads CASSPGTGEAVSGYTF. The CDR3 region has the DNA TGCGCCAGCAGCCCCGGGACAGGGGAGGCCGTAAGTGGCTACACCTTC.

This clonotype was seen a handful of times. The chain joins TRBV12-3 or TRBV12-4 to TRBJ2-3; D is unresolved. V lost 1 base and J lost 5, with 16 bases in between. This CDR3 has 16 amino acids. CDR3 in DNA: TGTGCCAGCAGTTTAGTTCAGACACTTTACAAAGATACGCAGTATTTT. It encodes CASSLVQTLYKDTQYF.

The J gene is TRBJ2-2, the V gene TRBV7-2; D perhaps matches TRBD1 (6 bases). CDR1 is SGHTA, CDR2 FQGNSA, per germline. V gave up 4 bases and J gave up 4 bases, with 10 bases separating them. The CDR3 totals 14 residues. The CDR3 loop is CASSWDIRTGELFF. The CDR3 bases are TGTGCCAGCAGCTGGGACATTCGCACCGGGGAGCTGTTTTTT.

The CDR3 region is CASSESGLTYEQYV. The CDR3 DNA reads TGTGCCAGCAGTGAATCCGGCTTAACCTACGAGCAGTACGTC. This rearrangement joins TRBV6-1 to TRBJ2-7, with no clear D. The germline V gene has CDR1 MNHNS and CDR2 SASEGT. CDR3 length equals 14 residues. V was shortened by 2 bases and J by 2 bases, with 10 bases between the two germline ends.

This clonotype was observed a few times. Written as DNA, the CDR3 is TGCAGCGTTGAAAGGGACAGGGGGAATCCTGAAGCTTTCTTT. It yields the protein CSVERDRGNPEAFF. This chain joins TRBV29-1 and TRBJ1-1; 11 bases map to TRBD1. Germline V CDR1 and CDR2: SQVTM, ANQGSEA. The CDR3 sequence is 14 residues long. V lost 2 bases to trimming and J lost 6 bases; unmatched junction nucleotides: 5.

Remarks on this clonotype: A much larger clone sits a single nucleotide away, making a read error possible. The rearrangement uses TRBV6-2 or TRBV6-3 and TRBJ2-2, with D uncertain. The CDR3 runs to 12 residues. CDR1 and CDR2 from the germline V gene are MNHEY and SVGEGT. For the CDR3, the DNA is TGTACCAGCAGTTACGTGGGCGGGGAGCTGTTTTTT. Its protein is CTSSYVGGELFF.

The chain joins TRBV9 to TRBJ2-3; 13 bases match TRBD2. V trimming: 3 bases; J trimming: 6 bases; junction bases outside the gene matches: 10. The CDR3 runs 17 residues. Germline CDR1 and CDR2: SGDLS and YYNGEE. CDR3 region: CASSALRTSGGRDTQYF. Written as DNA, the CDR3 is TGTGCCAGCAGCGCGCTCAGGACTAGCGGGGGTCGGGATACGCAGTATTTT.

The gene calls are TRBV7-2 and TRBJ2-3; no clear D. V lost 5 bases and J 1 base, leaving 16 bases between the germline ends. CDR1 is SGHTA and CDR2 is FQGNSA in the germline V gene. The CDR3 sequence is 16 residues long. CDR3 sequence (DNA): TGTGCCAGCAGCCCCCCGACTCCGATGGGCACAGATACGCAGTATTTT. Translated: CASSPPTPMGTDTQYF.

V usage is TRBV5-1 and J usage is TRBJ2-5, with unresolved D. CDR1 is SGHRS and CDR2 is YFSETQ in the germline V gene. CDR3 length: 13 residues. V gave up 4 bases and J gave up 2 bases, with 9 bases separating them. The CDR3 bases are TGCGCCAGCAGCCCACAGAATCAAGAGACCCAGTACTTC. Its protein is CASSPQNQETQYF.

This clonotype has a handful of counts. The DNA of the CDR3 is TGTGCCACCGCCGCAGGGTCCAACGAGCAGTACGTC. Encoded protein: CATAAGSNEQYV. The genes are TRBV15 and TRBJ2-7; D possibly corresponds to TRBD1 (5 bases). Germline assignment: CDR1 LNHNV and CDR2 YYDKDF (reference sequence). The ends were cut back, 8 bases at V and 5 bases at J, with 13 bases in the middle. There are 12 residues in the CDR3.

In its sample, this clonotype was seen a few times. The chain recombines TRBV15 with TRBJ2-5; D is uncertain. CDR1 is LNHNV and CDR2 is YYDKDF in the germline V gene (reference sequence). Trimming shortened V by 1 base and J by 1 base, and 7 bases separated the two germline ends. The CDR3 is made up of 14 amino acids. The CDR3 reads CATSRGRSQETQYF. In nucleotides, the CDR3 is TGTGCCACCAGCAGAGGACGGAGCCAAGAGACCCAGTACTTC.

This rearrangement joins TRBV24-1 to TRBJ1-5, with 8 bases identical to TRBD1. V dropped 3 bases and J dropped 5; count of bases not matched to a gene: 8. This CDR3 region has 16 residues. Germline CDR1 and CDR2: KGHDR and SFDVKD. The CDR3, as DNA: TGTGCCACCAGTGATACGACAGGGGCCAGGGATCAGCCCCAGCATTTT. It yields the protein CATSDTTGARDQPQHF.

This clonotype was detected only a few times. The gene calls are TRBV29-1 and TRBJ2-2; TRBD1 aligns across 7 bases. CDR1 is SQVTM and CDR2 is ANQGSEA in the germline V gene. V lost 3 bases and J lost 4; bases outside the gene matches: 5. CDR3 length: 14 residues. The CDR3 spells CSVEATGSTGELFF. CDR3 in DNA: TGCAGCGTTGAGGCGACAGGGTCCACCGGGGAGCTGTTTTTT.

The genes are TRBV7-9 and TRBJ2-1; D is perhaps TRBD2 (6 bases). Per the germline V gene, CDR1 is SEHNR and CDR2 is FQNEAQ (reference sequence). V was cut by 1 base and J by 3 bases, with 10 bases left in between. This CDR3 has 15 residues. CDR3 DNA: TGTGCCAGCAGCTTAGGACTAGTGGGCTACAATGAGCAGTTCTTC. The encoded protein is CASSLGLVGYNEQFF.

The chain links TRBV9 to TRBJ2-5, with D perhaps TRBD2 (6 bases). Germline CDR1 is SGDLS and CDR2 is YYNGEE. The CDR3 sequence is 14 residues long. Trimming stripped 0 bases from V and 5 bases from J, with 11 bases between. The CDR3 DNA reads TGTGCCAGCAGCGTAGCGGGAGATTATGAGACCCAGTACTTC. Translation gives CASSVAGDYETQYF.

The chain uses TRBV6-4 and TRBJ2-1; TRBD2 matches 9 bases. The CDR3 has 17 amino acids. The germline gives CDR1 MRHNA, CDR2 SNTAGT. J gave up 8 bases and V 5 bases, and 16 bases lay outside the gene matches. The DNA of the CDR3 is TGTGCCAGCAGTCCCGGGACTAGCAGGGGGGCCATGGATGAGCAGTTCTTC. It encodes CASSPGTSRGAMDEQFF.

This clonotype was found a few times. The chain combines TRBV3-1 with TRBJ2-3; D uncertain. The CDR3 has 14 residues. Trimming shortened V by 1 base and J by 2 bases, and 7 bases separated the two germline ends. In germline, CDR1 is LGHDT, CDR2 YNNKEL (reference sequence). The CDR3 bases are TGTGCCAGCAGCCAAGTCCCTACCACAGATACGCAGTATTTT. As protein: CASSQVPTTDTQYF.

V usage is TRBV5-6 and J usage is TRBJ1-2; D is perhaps TRBD1 (5 bases). The CDR3 sequence is 15 residues long. Between the trimmed V and J ends, which lost 3 bases and 0 bases, there was a span of 12 bases. Germline V gene lookup returns CDR1 SGHDT and CDR2 YYEEEE. The CDR3 is CASSSDGTANYGYTF. In DNA, the CDR3 is TGTGCCAGCAGCTCTGACGGGACGGCTAACTATGGCTACACCTTC. The whole variable domain, filled in from reference TRBV5-6 and TRBJ1-2, reads DAGVTQSPTHLIKTRGQQVTLRCSPKSGHDTVSWYQQALGQGPQFIFQYYEEEERQRGNFPDRFSGHQFPNYSSELNVNALLLGDSALYLCASSSDGTANYGYTFGSGTRLTVV.

This CDR3 reads CSATAGMQETQYF. Here the CDR3 DNA reads TGCAGTGCTACGGCGGGGATGCAAGAGACCCAGTACTTC. The gene calls are TRBV20-1 and TRBJ2-5; D may be TRBD2 (6 bases). CDR1 is DFQATT, CDR2 SNEGSKA, per germline (reference sequence). The CDR3 is 13 amino acids. The V end was cut by 4 bases, the J end by 2 bases, with 11 bases between.

The genes are TRBV12-3 or TRBV12-4 and TRBJ2-1; 7 nucleotides agree with TRBD1. The ends lost 5 bases at V and 0 bases at J; junction bases unmatched: 10. CDR3 size: 17 residues. The CDR3, as DNA: TGTGCCAGCAGTGCCGGGACAGACAAGAGCTCCTACAATGAGCAGTTCTTC. Its protein is CASSAGTDKSSYNEQFF.

This clonotype has only a few counts. The rearrangement uses TRBV5-1 and TRBJ1-2; TRBD1 matches at 7 bases. In germline, CDR1 is SGHRS, CDR2 YFSETQ. The CDR3 covers 13 residues. V trimming: 4 bases; J trimming: 8 bases; junction bases outside the gene matches: 8. Written as DNA, the CDR3 is TGCGCCAGCAGCCCGACAGGGCCTGGGGGCTACACCTTC. Translation gives CASSPTGPGGYTF.

This clonotype turned up a few times. DNA of the CDR3: TGTGCCAGATTCCGGGACAGGGGGCCCTACGAGCAGTACGTC. Encoded protein: CARFRDRGPYEQYV. The V and J genes are TRBV28 and TRBJ2-7; TRBD1 agrees at 12 bases. Per the germline V gene, CDR1 is MDHEN and CDR2 is SYDVKM. CDR3 size: 14 residues. V was pared by 9 bases and J by 2 bases, with 5 bases of the junction left unmatched.

V gene TRBV12-3 or TRBV12-4 combines with J gene TRBJ2-1, with D unclear. Trimming left V 5 bases short and J 9 bases short, with 8 bases between. The CDR3 runs to 11 residues. For the CDR3, the DNA is TGTGCCAGCAGTCCCGCCTTTGAGCAGTTCTTC. It codes for CASSPAFEQFF.

In this sample, this clonotype turned up a few times. This rearrangement joins TRBV25-1 to TRBJ1-2; no definite D call. Trimming took off 2 bases at V and 1 base at J, with 5 bases between the two ends. Germline assignment: CDR1 MGHDK and CDR2 SYGVNS. This CDR3 has 13 residues. The chain's CDR3 is CASSEEVNYGYTF. The CDR3 DNA reads as TGTGCCAGCAGTGAAGAAGTTAACTATGGCTACACCTTC.

This rearrangement joins TRBV5-6 to TRBJ2-1; 15 bases are shared with TRBD2. The CDR3 loop spans 17 amino acids. Germline CDR1 and CDR2: SGHDT and YYEEEE. V lost 4 bases to trimming and J lost 6 bases; unmatched junction nucleotides: 8. CDR3 sequence (DNA): TGTGCCAGCAGCCGCGGGACTAGCGGGAGGATTGGCAATGAGCAGTTCTTC. Translation gives CASSRGTSGRIGNEQFF.

The chain joins TRBV6-1 to TRBJ2-5; 8 bases align to TRBD1. The CDR3 spans 15 residues. Germline lookup yields CDR1 MNHNS and CDR2 SASEGT. J lost 5 bases, V lost 2 bases, and 7 bases had no gene match. The CDR3 DNA sequence: TGTGCCAGCAGTGAATCGGGGACAGGACGGGAGACCCAGTACTTC. Translating gives CASSESGTGRETQYF.